Listed here are 23 T cell receptor beta chains from one sample, sequenced in a study of early T cells in non-severe SARS-CoV-2 infection. TCRdb passed the 5' RACE reads through MiXCR, listing each CDR3 protein once. Of 20,000 to 25,000 distinct CDR3 sequences in the sample, approximately 4.5% are singletons; the top ten hold about 20%. The specimen was whole blood. Every receptor here comes from an adult who was a healthcare worker with PCR-confirmed SARS-CoV-2 infection or an uninfected control (not recorded which).

This clonotype was detected many times. This chain uses TRBV29-1 with TRBJ2-1, with D unclear. Trimming shortened V by 4 bases and J by 5 bases, and 3 bases separated the two germline ends. CDR1 and CDR2 (germline): SQVTM, ANQGSEA. This CDR3 is 10 amino acids long. The CDR3 nucleotides read TGCAGCGTTGCAAACAATGAGCAGTTCTTC. Its protein product is CSVANNEQFF.

The CDR3 nucleotides read TGTGCCAGCAGTTATCCACAGGGCACCGGGGAGCTGTTTTTT. Encoded protein: CASSYPQGTGELFF. The chain recombines TRBV28 with TRBJ2-2, with D tentatively TRBD1 (6 bases). The germline gives CDR1 MDHEN, CDR2 SYDVKM. The CDR3 totals 14 residues. V shed 4 bases and J shed 4 bases, with 10 bases lying between them.

This clonotype has ten or more counts. The V call is TRBV27, the J call TRBJ2-1, with 9 positions matching TRBD1. V was pared by 3 bases and J by 6 bases, with 3 bases of the junction left unmatched. The V gene's germline CDR1 is MNHEY and CDR2 SMNVEV (reference sequence). The CDR3 runs to 14 residues. CDR3 DNA: TGTGCCAGCAGTTTCAGACAGGGGGGCAATGAGCAGTTCTTC. It specifies CASSFRQGGNEQFF.

This clonotype was observed a handful of times. The CDR3 protein is CASSLGRLHSYNEQFF. The CDR3 region has the DNA TGTGCCAGCAGCTTGGGCCGACTCCACTCCTACAATGAGCAGTTCTTC. The V call is TRBV7-8, the J call TRBJ2-1; D gene unclear. Trimming cost V 3 bases and J 0 bases, with 12 bases left between them. The CDR3 is 16 amino acids. Germline lookup yields CDR1 SGHVS and CDR2 FQNEAQ.

On this clonotype itself: One end of the junction is discordant with germline, which a read error may explain. This chain connects TRBV7-2 to TRBJ1-2; D is ambiguous. This CDR3 region has 13 residues. Germline V lookup: CDR1 SGHTA, CDR2 FQGNSA. Here the CDR3 DNA reads TGTGCCAGCAGCTTAGGGCAGGAATATGTCTACACCTTC. This translates into CASSLGQEYVYTF. The full variable domain, its missing parts supplied by reference TRBV7-2 and TRBJ1-2, is GAGVSQSPSNKVTEKGKDVELRCDPISGHTALYWYRQSLGQGLEFLIYFQGNSAPDKSGLPSDRFSAERTGGSVSTLTIQRTQQEDSAVYLCASSLGQEYVYTFGSGTRLTVV.

This clonotype came up many times. The rearrangement links TRBV6-6 to TRBJ2-7; 9 nucleotides match TRBD1. CDR1 and CDR2 from the germline V gene are MNHNY and SVGAGI (reference sequence). The V segment lost 6 bases and the J segment 4 bases; nucleotides outside the gene matches: 13. This CDR3 is 16 amino acids long. The CDR3 spells CASRGTNRGRVYEQYF. The DNA of the CDR3 is TGTGCCAGCAGGGGAACTAACAGGGGGCGCGTTTACGAGCAGTACTTC.

This clonotype was observed at least ten times. The chain joins TRBV11-3 to TRBJ2-3; tentative D call: TRBD2 (6 bases). Germline CDR1 is SGHNT and CDR2 is YENEEA. The V end was cut by 5 bases, the J end by 2 bases, with 11 bases between. The CDR3 runs 14 residues. The CDR3 spells CASSARDSTDTQYF. DNA of the CDR3: TGTGCCAGCAGCGCCCGGGACTCCACAGATACGCAGTATTTT.

There are many counts of this clonotype. The chain has TRBV5-4 and TRBJ2-3, with 9 bases fitting TRBD1. J was trimmed by 9 bases and V by 0 bases; bases with no gene match: 2. Germline V gene sequence: CDR1 SGHNT, CDR2 YYREEE (reference sequence). This CDR3 has 13 residues. This CDR3 is CASSLETGGTQYF. The DNA for the CDR3 is TGTGCCAGCAGCTTGGAGACAGGGGGGACGCAGTATTTT.

The chain recombines TRBV7-9 with TRBJ2-7; TRBD2 is a possible D gene (6 bases). V lost 5 bases to trimming and J lost 3 bases, with 17 bases between them. This CDR3 contains 15 residues. Germline V gene lookup returns CDR1 SEHNR and CDR2 FQNEAQ (reference sequence). The chain's CDR3 is CASSRPGVFDYEQYF. The CDR3 region has the DNA TGTGCCAGCAGCCGTCCGGGGGTTTTTGACTACGAGCAGTACTTC.

This clonotype was seen only a few times. The gene calls are TRBV4-3 and TRBJ2-2; 7 nucleotides match TRBD2. This CDR3 is 13 amino acids long. The germline CDR1 and CDR2 sequences are LGHNA and YSLEER. J gave up 6 bases and V 6 bases, and 4 bases lay outside the gene matches. The DNA for the CDR3 is TGCGCCAGCAGATCAGCGGGGCCCGGGGAGCTGTTTTTT. Protein: CASRSAGPGELFF.

This clonotype was detected ten times or more. The chain uses TRBV7-2 and TRBJ1-2; D not certain. This CDR3 has 15 residues. Between the trimmed V and J ends, which lost 1 base and 2 bases, there was a span of 11 bases. CDR1 and CDR2 (germline): SGHTA, FQGNSA. CDR3: CASSLGEYPNYGYTF. Here the CDR3 DNA reads TGTGCCAGCAGCTTAGGGGAGTACCCGAACTATGGCTACACCTTC.

This clonotype appeared many times. This chain uses TRBV15 with TRBJ1-5, with 7 bases lining up with TRBD1. With V trimmed by 5 bases and J by 7 bases, 5 bases remained unmatched. The CDR3 is 13 amino acids. Germline CDR1 LNHNV, CDR2 YYDKDF (reference sequence). The CDR3 spells CATSDRDWQPQHF. In nucleotides, the CDR3 is TGTGCCACCAGCGACAGGGACTGGCAGCCCCAGCATTTT.

In this sample, this clonotype turned up many times. The CDR3 protein is CASSFSGEEQYF. As DNA, the CDR3 is TGTGCCAGCAGCTTTTCGGGGGAAGAGCAGTACTTC. V is TRBV7-9 and J is TRBJ2-7; tentative D call: TRBD2 (6 bases). Looked up from germline, CDR1 is SEHNR and CDR2 is FQNEAQ (reference sequence). The ends were cut back, 3 bases at V and 7 bases at J, with 10 bases in the middle. This CDR3 contains 12 residues.

At least ten counts were recorded for this clonotype. This chain connects TRBV7-9 to TRBJ2-5; either TRBD1 or TRBD2 may supply D (5 bases each). Germline loops: CDR1 SEHNR, CDR2 FQNEAQ (reference sequence). Trimming removed 4 bases from V and 4 bases from J, with 7 bases in between. This CDR3 is built from 12 residues. This CDR3 reads CASSSGGETQYF. The DNA of the CDR3 is TGTGCCAGCAGCTCTGGGGGAGAGACCCAGTACTTC.

This chain joins TRBV3-1 and TRBJ2-1; 7 nucleotides agree with TRBD1. The CDR3 spans 15 residues. V trimming: 4 bases; J trimming: 3 bases; junction bases outside the gene matches: 6. Germline CDR1 reads LGHDT; CDR2 reads YNNKEL (reference sequence). CDR3 coding DNA: TGTGCCAGCAGCCCCGTGACAGGGATCTACAATGAGCAGTTCTTC. This codes for CASSPVTGIYNEQFF.

This clonotype was recorded many times. V gene TRBV7-6 combines with J gene TRBJ2-1; D is unclear. The CDR3 has 17 residues. V was cut by 1 base and J by 6 bases, with 19 bases left in between. Germline loops: CDR1 SGHVS, CDR2 FNYEAQ. The CDR3 sequence is CASSLEPPGRTINEQFF. As DNA, the CDR3 is TGTGCCAGCAGCTTAGAACCGCCGGGCCGGACGATCAATGAGCAGTTCTTC.

At least ten counts were recorded for this clonotype. This CDR3 reads CASFRPPYEQYF. The CDR3 bases are TGTGCCAGCTTCCGGCCTCCTTACGAGCAGTACTTC. The chain employs TRBV28 and TRBJ2-7; D is unresolved. V lost 8 bases and J lost 4, with 12 bases in between. The CDR3 is made up of 12 amino acids. Germline V lookup: CDR1 MDHEN, CDR2 SYDVKM.

This clonotype has just a few counts. Given a much more abundant clone one base away, this may be a read error. The final CDR3 position lacks the conserved phenylalanine or tryptophan, pointing to a likely read error. V usage is TRBV4-2 and J usage is TRBJ2-7; D is uncertain. The CDR3 sequence is 14 residues long. Germline CDR1 LGHNA, CDR2 YNFKEQ. V lost 6 bases and J 7 bases, leaving 19 bases between the germline ends. CDR3 protein: CASSQTLYTTEQYS. CDR3 bases: TGTGCCAGCAGTCAGACACTTTATACAACGGAGCAGTACTCC.

This clonotype has at least ten counts. This chain joins TRBV23-1 and TRBJ2-4; D is perhaps TRBD1 (5 bases). TRBV23-1 is noted as an ORF with a role that remains uncertain. V was shortened by 3 bases and J by 8 bases, with 17 bases between the two germline ends. The CDR3 covers 15 residues. CDR3 protein: CASSQPDTRPDIQYF. The CDR3 nucleotides read TGCGCCAGCAGTCAGCCGGACACGCGCCCGGACATTCAGTACTTC.

This clonotype has ten or more counts. This sequence joins TRBV20-1 and TRBJ2-4; D possibly corresponds to TRBD1 (6 bases). Trimming removed 2 bases from V and 6 bases from J, with 11 bases in between. There are 13 residues in the CDR3. Germline V CDR1 and CDR2: DFQATT, SNEGSKA (reference sequence). In DNA, the CDR3 is TGCAGTGCTAGACAGGACAGCACAAACATTCAGTACTTC. It codes for CSARQDSTNIQYF.

This clonotype was seen more than once but under ten times. V is TRBV29-1 and J is TRBJ2-5; the D gene is possibly TRBD2 (6 bases). Germline values: CDR1 SQVTM, CDR2 ANQGSEA. The CDR3 extends over 12 amino acids. Trimming shortened V by 6 bases and J by 3 bases, and 11 bases separated the two germline ends. DNA of the CDR3: TGCAGCGTGGGGGGTCCTAAAGAGACCCAGTACTTC. Protein: CSVGGPKETQYF.

This clonotype was seen ten or more times. The rearrangement joins TRBV20-1 to TRBJ1-5, with 8 bases matching TRBD1. Germline CDR1 reads DFQATT; CDR2 reads SNEGSKA (reference sequence). Trimming at V came to 0 bases and at J to 2 bases, leaving 6 bases not matched to a gene. This CDR3 has 16 residues. The CDR3 loop reads CSARELDRAGNQPQHF. CDR3 sequence (DNA): TGCAGTGCTAGAGAGCTGGACAGGGCCGGCAATCAGCCCCAGCATTTT.

This clonotype was observed a handful of times. The chain links TRBV28 to TRBJ1-1, with unresolved D. V was clipped by 1 base and J by 5 bases, with 5 bases between them. Germline V gives CDR1 MDHEN, CDR2 SYDVKM. The CDR3 loop spans 12 amino acids. CDR3 sequence: CASSLSMTEAFF. The CDR3 DNA reads as TGTGCCAGCAGTTTATCAATGACTGAAGCTTTCTTT. The entire variable domain, with the rest obtained from reference TRBV28 and TRBJ1-1, is as follows: DVKVTQSSRYLVKRTGEKVFLECVQDMDHENMFWYRQDPGLGLRLIYFSYDVKMKEKGDIPEGYSVSREKKERFSLILESASTNQTSMYLCASSLSMTEAFFGQGTRLTVV.